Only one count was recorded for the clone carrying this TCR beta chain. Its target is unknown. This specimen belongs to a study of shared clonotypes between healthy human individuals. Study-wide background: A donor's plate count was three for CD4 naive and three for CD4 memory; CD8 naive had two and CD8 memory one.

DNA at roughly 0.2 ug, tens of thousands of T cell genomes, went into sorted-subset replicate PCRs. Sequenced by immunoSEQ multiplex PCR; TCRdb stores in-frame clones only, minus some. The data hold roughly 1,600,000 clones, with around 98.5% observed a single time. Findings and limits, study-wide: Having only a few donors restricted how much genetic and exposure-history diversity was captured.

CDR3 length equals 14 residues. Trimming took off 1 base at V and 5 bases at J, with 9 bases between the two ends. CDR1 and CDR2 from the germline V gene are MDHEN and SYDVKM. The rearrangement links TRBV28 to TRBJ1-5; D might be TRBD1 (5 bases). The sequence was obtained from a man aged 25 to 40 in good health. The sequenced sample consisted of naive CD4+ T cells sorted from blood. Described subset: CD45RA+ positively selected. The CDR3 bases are TGTGCCAGCAGTTTATTGGGGGGAGATCAGCCCCAGCATTTT. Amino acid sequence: CASSLLGGDQPQHF.